The T cell receptor beta chain described here comes from a study of T cell changes during pregnancy in multiple sclerosis (dated by TCRdb to about 2019). General notes on the study: Changes in the T cell repertoire over the course of pregnancy were examined in this study in women with multiple sclerosis.

From cysteine to phenylalanine, the CDR3 is 12 amino acids long. CDR3 DNA only is kept here, 36 bases in frame from base 1. Clipping removes 7 bases from V and 6 bases from J, with 6 as the unmatched junction base count. CDR1 and CDR2 were assigned from the germline V gene (reference sequence) as SEHNR and FQNEAQ. Receptor libraries were prepared by the immunoSEQ multiplex PCR assay. This immuneACCESS table, as held by TCRdb, lists in-frame sequences with V and J called but not all clones. Of the missing ones, under half trace to an unresolved V gene in checked studies; the others have no known cause. The sample profile shows about 71,000 clones; approximately 92% of them were found once. Roughly 1.2% of the sample lies in the top ten. About this clone itself: What antigen it recognizes has not been identified. Base qualities are not recorded, but no much larger clone differs from it by a single base.

The V gene is TRBV7-9 and the J gene is TRBJ2-7; TRBD1 agrees with 7 junctional bases. Sequencing was performed on peripheral blood, taken in the third trimester of pregnancy. This TCR came from a female donor with multiple sclerosis, enrolled in a pregnancy study. The nucleotide sequence reads TGTGCCAGCAACACACAGGGGTTCGAGCAGTACTTC. Its product reads: CASNTQGFEQYF.